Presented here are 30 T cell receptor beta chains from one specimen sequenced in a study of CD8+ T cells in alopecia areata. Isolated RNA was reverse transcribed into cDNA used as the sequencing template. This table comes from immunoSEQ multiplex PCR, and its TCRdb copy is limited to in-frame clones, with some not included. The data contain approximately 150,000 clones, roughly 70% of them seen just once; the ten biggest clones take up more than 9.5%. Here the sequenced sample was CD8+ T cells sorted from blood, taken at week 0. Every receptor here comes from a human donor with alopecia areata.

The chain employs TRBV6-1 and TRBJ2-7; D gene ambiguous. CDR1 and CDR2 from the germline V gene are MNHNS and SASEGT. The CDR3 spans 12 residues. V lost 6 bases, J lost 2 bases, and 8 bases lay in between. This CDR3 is CASRLHPYEQYF. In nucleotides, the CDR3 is TGTGCCAGCAGACTTCACCCCTACGAGCAGTACTTC.

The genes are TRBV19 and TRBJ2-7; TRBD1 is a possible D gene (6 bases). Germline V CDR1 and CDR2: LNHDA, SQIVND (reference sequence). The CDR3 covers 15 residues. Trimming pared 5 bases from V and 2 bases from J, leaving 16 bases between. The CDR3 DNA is TGTGCCAGTAGTGCTACGACAGGCCGTACCTACGAGCAGTACTTC. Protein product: CASSATTGRTYEQYF.

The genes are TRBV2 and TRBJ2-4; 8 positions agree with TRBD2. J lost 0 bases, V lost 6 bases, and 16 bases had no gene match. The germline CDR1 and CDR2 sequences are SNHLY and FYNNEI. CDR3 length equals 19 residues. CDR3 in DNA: TGTGCCAGCAGCCACGCAGCGGGAGAGGAACTCCAAGCCAAAAACATTCAGTACTTC. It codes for CASSHAAGEELQAKNIQYF.

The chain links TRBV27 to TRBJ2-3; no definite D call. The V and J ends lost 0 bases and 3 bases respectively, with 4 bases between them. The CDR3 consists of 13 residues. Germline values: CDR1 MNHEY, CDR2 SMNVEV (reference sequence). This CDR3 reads CASSLSFTDTQYF. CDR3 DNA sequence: TGTGCCAGCAGTTTATCGTTTACAGATACGCAGTATTTT.

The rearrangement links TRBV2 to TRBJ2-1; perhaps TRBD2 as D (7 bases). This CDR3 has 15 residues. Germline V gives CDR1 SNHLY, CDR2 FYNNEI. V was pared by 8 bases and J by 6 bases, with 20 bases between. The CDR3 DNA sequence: TGTGCCAGCTACCCAAGGCGGGGGCAGATCAATGAGCAGTTCTTC. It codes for CASYPRRGQINEQFF.

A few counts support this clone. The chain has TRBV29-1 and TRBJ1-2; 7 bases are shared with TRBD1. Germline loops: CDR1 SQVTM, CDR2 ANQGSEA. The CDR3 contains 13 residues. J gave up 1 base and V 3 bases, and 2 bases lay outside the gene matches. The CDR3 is CSVEDRINYGYTF. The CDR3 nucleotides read TGCAGCGTTGAGGACAGGATTAACTATGGCTACACCTTC.

CDR3: CASSPDPYQPQHF. CDR3 DNA sequence: TGTGCCAGCAGCCCGGACCCCTATCAGCCCCAGCATTTT. The V call is TRBV7-9, the J call TRBJ1-5; no definite D call. V was cut by 5 bases and J by 5 bases, with 10 bases left in between. There are 13 residues in the CDR3. Germline V CDR1 and CDR2: SEHNR, FQNEAQ (reference sequence).

CDR3 protein: CASTGGWTEAFF. DNA of the CDR3: TGTGCCAGCACGGGCGGGTGGACTGAAGCTTTCTTT. The gene calls are TRBV6-5 and TRBJ1-1; D is uncertain. The CDR3 runs 12 residues. V was pared by 7 bases and J by 5 bases, with 11 bases between. CDR1 and CDR2 from the germline V gene are MNHEY and SVGAGI.

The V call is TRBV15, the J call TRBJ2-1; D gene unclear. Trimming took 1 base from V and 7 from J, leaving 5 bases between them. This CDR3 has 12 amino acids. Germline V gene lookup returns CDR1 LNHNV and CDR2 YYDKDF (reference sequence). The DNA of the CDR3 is TGTGCCACCAGCAGAGGGACGAATGAGCAGTTCTTC. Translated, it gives CATSRGTNEQFF.

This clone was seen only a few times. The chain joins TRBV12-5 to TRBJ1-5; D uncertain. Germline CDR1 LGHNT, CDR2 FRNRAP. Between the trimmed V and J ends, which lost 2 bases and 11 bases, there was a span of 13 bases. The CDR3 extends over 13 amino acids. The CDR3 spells CASGLSSRRSQHF. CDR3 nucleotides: TGTGCTAGTGGTTTGTCATCCCGGAGGTCCCAGCATTTT.

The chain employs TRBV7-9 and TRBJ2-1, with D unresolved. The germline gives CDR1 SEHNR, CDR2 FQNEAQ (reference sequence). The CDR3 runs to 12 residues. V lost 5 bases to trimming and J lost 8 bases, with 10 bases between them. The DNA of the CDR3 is TGTGCCAGCAGCCTGGTTGAGGATGAGCAGTTCTTC. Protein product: CASSLVEDEQFF.

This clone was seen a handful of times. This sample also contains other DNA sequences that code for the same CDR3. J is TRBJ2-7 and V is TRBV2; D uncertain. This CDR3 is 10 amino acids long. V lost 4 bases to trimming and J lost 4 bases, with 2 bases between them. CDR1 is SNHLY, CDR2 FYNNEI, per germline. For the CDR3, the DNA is TGTGCCAGCAGTGGATACGAGCAGTACTTC. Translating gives CASSGYEQYF.

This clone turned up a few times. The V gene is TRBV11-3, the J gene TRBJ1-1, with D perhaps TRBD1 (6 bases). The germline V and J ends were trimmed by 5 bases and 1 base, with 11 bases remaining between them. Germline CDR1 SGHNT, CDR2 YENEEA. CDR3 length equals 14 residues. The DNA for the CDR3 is TGTGCCAGCAGCGATGGACAGAAGAACACTGAAGCTTTCTTT. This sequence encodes CASSDGQKNTEAFF.

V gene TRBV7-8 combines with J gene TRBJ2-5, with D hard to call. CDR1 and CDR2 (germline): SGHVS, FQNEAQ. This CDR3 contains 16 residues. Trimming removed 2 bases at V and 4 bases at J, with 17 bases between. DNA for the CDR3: TGTGCCAGCAGCTTATATTTCAGTGAACCTCCAGAGACCCAGTACTTC. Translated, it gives CASSLYFSEPPETQYF.

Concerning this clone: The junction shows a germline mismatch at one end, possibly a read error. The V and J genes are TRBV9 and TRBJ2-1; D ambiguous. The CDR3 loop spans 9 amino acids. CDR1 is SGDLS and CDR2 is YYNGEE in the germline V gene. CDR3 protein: CASSSRLVF. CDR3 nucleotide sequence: TGTGCCAGCAGCTCCAGACTGGTCTTC.

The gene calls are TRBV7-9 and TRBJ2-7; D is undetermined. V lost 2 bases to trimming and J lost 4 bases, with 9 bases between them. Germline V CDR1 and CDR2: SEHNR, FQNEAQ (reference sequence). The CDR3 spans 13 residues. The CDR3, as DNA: TGTGCCAGCAGCTTATTTGACGGTTACGAGCAGTACTTC. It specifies CASSLFDGYEQYF. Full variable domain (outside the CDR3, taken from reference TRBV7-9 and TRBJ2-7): DTGVSQNPRHKITKRGQNVTFRCDPISEHNRLYWYRQTLGQGPEFLTYFQNEAQLEKSRLLSDRFSAERPKGSFSTLEIQRTEQGDSAMYLCASSLFDGYEQYFGPGTRLTVT.

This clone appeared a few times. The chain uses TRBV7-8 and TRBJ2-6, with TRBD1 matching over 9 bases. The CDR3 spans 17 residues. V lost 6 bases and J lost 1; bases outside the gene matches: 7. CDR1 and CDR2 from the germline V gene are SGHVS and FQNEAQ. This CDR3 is CASRLDRGGSGANVLTF. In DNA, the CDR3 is TGTGCCAGCAGGTTGGACAGGGGTGGATCTGGGGCCAACGTCCTGACTTTC.

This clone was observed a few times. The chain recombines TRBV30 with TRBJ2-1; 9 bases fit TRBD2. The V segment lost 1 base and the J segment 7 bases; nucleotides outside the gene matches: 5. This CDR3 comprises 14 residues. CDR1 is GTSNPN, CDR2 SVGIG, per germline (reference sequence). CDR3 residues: CAWSGTAGGNEQFF. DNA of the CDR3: TGTGCCTGGAGTGGAACGGCGGGGGGGAATGAGCAGTTCTTC.

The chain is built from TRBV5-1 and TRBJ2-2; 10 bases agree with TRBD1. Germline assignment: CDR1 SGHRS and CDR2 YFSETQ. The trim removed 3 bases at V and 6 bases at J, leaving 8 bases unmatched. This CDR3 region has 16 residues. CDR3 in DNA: TGCGCCAGCAGCTCATGGGACAGGGGACGATCCGGGGAGCTGTTTTTT. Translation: CASSSWDRGRSGELFF.

The CDR3 loop is CASSLEFTDTQYF. CDR3 bases: TGCGCCAGCAGCTTGGAATTTACTGATACGCAGTATTTT. The chain is built from TRBV5-1 and TRBJ2-3; the D is unclear. The V gene lost 0 bases and the J gene lost 6 bases, with 8 bases spanning the gap. The CDR3 has 13 residues. Germline CDR1 and CDR2: SGHRS and YFSETQ.

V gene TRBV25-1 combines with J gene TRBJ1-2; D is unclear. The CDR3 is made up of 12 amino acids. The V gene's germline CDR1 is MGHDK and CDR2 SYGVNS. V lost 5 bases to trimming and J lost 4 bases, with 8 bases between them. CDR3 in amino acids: CASSSGSYGYTF. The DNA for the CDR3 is TGTGCCAGCAGTAGCGGGAGCTATGGCTACACCTTC.

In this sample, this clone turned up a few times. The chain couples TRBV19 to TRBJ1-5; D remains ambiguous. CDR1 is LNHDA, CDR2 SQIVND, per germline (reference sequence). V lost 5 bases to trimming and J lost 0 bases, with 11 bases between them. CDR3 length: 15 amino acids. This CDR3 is CASSWIDGSNQPQHF. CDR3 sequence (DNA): TGTGCCAGTAGTTGGATAGACGGTAGCAATCAGCCCCAGCATTTT. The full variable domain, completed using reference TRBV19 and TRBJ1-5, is DGGITQSPKYLFRKEGQNVTLSCEQNLNHDAMYWYRQDPGQGLRLIYYSQIVNDFQKGDIAEGYSVSREKKESFPLTVTSAQKNPTAFYLCASSWIDGSNQPQHFGDGTRLSIL.

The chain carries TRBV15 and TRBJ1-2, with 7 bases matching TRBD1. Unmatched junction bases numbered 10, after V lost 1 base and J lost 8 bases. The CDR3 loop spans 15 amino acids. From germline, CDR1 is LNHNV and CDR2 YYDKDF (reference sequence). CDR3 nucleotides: TGTGCCACCAGCAGAGCCACAGGGGCTTCCGTGGGCTACACCTTC. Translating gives CATSRATGASVGYTF.

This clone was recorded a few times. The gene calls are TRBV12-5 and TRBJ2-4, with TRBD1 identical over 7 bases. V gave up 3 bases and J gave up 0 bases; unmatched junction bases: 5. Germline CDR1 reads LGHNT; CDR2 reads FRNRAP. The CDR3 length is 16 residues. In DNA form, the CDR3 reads TGTGCTAGTGGTTTTACAGGGGATCGAGCCAAAAACATTCAGTACTTC. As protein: CASGFTGDRAKNIQYF.

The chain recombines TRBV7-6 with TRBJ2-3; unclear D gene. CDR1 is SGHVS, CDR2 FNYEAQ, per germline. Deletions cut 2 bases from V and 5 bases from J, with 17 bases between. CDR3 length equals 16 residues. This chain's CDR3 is CASSLRVSLIGDTQYF. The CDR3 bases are TGTGCCAGCAGCTTACGGGTGTCTTTAATAGGAGATACGCAGTATTTT.

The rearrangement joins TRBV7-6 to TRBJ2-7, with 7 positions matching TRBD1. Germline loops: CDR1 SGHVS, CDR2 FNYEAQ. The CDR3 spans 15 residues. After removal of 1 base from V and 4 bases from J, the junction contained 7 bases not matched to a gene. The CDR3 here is CASSLGGGAGYEQYF. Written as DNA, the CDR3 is TGTGCCAGCAGCTTAGGAGGGGGCGCCGGTTACGAGCAGTACTTC.

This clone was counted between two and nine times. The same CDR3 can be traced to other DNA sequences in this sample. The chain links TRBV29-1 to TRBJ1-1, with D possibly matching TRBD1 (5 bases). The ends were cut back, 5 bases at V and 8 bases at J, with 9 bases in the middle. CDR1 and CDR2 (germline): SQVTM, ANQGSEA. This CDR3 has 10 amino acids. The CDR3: CSVLGGEAFF. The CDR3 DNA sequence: TGCAGCGTTTTGGGGGGAGAAGCTTTCTTT.

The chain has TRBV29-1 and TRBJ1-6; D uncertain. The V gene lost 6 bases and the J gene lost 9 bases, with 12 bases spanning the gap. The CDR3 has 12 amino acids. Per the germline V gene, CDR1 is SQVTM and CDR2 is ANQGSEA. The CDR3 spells CSVRIGLSPLHF. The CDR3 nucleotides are TGCAGCGTCCGGATAGGGCTTTCACCCCTCCACTTT.

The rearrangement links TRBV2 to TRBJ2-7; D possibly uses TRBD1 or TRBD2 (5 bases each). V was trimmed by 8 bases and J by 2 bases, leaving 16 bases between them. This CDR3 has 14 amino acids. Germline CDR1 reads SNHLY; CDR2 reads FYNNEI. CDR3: CASGVGTEPYEQYF. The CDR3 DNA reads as TGTGCCAGCGGGGTGGGGACCGAGCCCTACGAGCAGTACTTC.

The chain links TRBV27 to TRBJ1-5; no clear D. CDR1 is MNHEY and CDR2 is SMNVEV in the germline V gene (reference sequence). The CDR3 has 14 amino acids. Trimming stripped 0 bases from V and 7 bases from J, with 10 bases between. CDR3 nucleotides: TGTGCCAGCAGTTTATCTGGGCTTAGCCAGCCCCAGCATTTT. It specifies CASSLSGLSQPQHF.